A selection of T cell receptor beta chains follows, all from one sample in a study of Graves' ophthalmopathy and Graves' hyperthyroidism. TCRdb re-derived calls from the multiplex PCR reads in MiXCR, one entry per CDR3 protein. This table has about 400,000 distinct CDR3 sequences, 15% appearing once. The sample comprised peripheral blood. Source of these receptors: a woman between 18 and 29 years old with stable Graves' hyperthyroidism. CDR3s include the opening cysteine and the closing phenylalanine or tryptophan. The D gene is left open where the match is weak. Clone size is shown for a subset of rows, as once, few, many or a class of expanded clone.

D gene,clone size,V gene,CDR3 length,J gene,CDR3 protein,CDR3 DNA
.,many,TRBV6-4,13,TRBJ2-2,CASSPGTTGELFF,TGTGCCAGCAGCCCAGGGACGACCGGGGAGCTGTTTTTT
TRBD1,.,TRBV4-2,16,TRBJ2-2,CASSHPRDRGTGELLF,TGTGCCAGCAGCCATCCCCGGGACAGAGGCACCGGGGAGCTGCTTTTT
TRBD2,many,TRBV20-1,16,TRBJ2-5,CSARSPTPSGGETQYF,TGCAGTGCTAGATCCCCCACCCCTAGCGGGGGGGAGACCCAGTACTTC
.,.,TRBV19,11,TRBJ1-5,CASSVRRPQHF,TGTGCCAGTAGTGTCCGCCGGCCCCAGCATTTT
TRBD1,many,TRBV19,14,TRBJ1-5,CASSDRGVSQPQHF,TGTGCCAGTTCCGACAGGGGTGTAAGTCAGCCCCAGCATTTT
TRBD1,few,TRBV5-5,16,TRBJ2-2,CASSLRTGGEDGELFF,TGTGCCAGCAGCTTGAGGACAGGGGGAGAAGACGGGGAGCTGTTTTTT
.,.,TRBV12-3/TRBV12-4,14,TRBJ1-2,CASETRRVGYGYTF,TGTGCCAGCGAAACTAGGAGGGTAGGCTATGGCTACACCTTC
.,.,TRBV10-2,17,TRBJ1-5,CASSDPGADYSNQPQHF,TGCGCCAGCAGTGATCCGGGGGCAGACTATAGCAATCAGCCCCAGCATTTT
TRBD2,many,TRBV9,17,TRBJ2-2,CASSVTGLAGADGELFF,TGTGCCAGCAGCGTAACGGGACTAGCGGGGGCCGACGGGGAGCTGTTTTTT
.,once,TRBV6-2/TRBV6-3,17,TRBJ2-3,CASSRRLTGRRGDTQYF,TGTGCCAGCAGTCGCCGACTTACAGGGAGAAGGGGAGATACGCAGTATTTT
TRBD2,.,TRBV28,18,TRBJ2-5,CASTALPGLAMYQETQYF,TGTGCCAGCACCGCCTTACCGGGACTAGCGATGTACCAAGAGACCCAGTACTTC
TRBD1,.,TRBV11-3,15,TRBJ1-1,CASSPRQGKNTEAFF,TGTGCCAGCAGCCCGCGACAGGGGAAAAACACTGAAGCTTTCTTT
.,many,TRBV7-2,15,TRBJ2-2,CASSSRRGNTGELFF,TGTGCCAGCAGCTCTCGGAGGGGTAACACCGGGGAGCTGTTTTTT
.,many,TRBV6-1,15,TRBJ2-7,CASTLVWRSSYEQYF,TGTGCCAGCACCCTGGTGTGGCGGTCTTCCTACGAGCAGTACTTC
TRBD1,many,TRBV11-1,18,TRBJ1-1,CASSLEGVPGQLNTEAFF,TGTGCCAGCAGCTTAGAAGGGGTTCCGGGACAGCTGAACACTGAAGCTTTCTTT
TRBD1,many,TRBV19,18,TRBJ1-1,CASSPSMTGTAMDTEAFF,TGTGCCAGTAGTCCGAGCATGACCGGGACAGCAATGGACACTGAAGCTTTCTTT
TRBD1,many,TRBV6-5,13,TRBJ2-7,CASSTTGVGEQYF,TGTGCCAGCAGTACGACAGGGGTTGGCGAGCAGTACTTC
.,many,TRBV11-2,16,TRBJ2-4,CASSFGAGGAKNIQYF,.
TRBD2,few,TRBV2,12,TRBJ2-4,CASSEGGGGKYF,TGTGCCAGCAGTGAAGGGGGGGGAGGAAAGTACTTC
.,.,TRBV6-2/TRBV6-3,14,TRBJ2-7,CASSHSGQSYEQYF,TGTGCCAGCAGTCACAGCGGACAGTCCTACGAGCAGTACTTC
TRBD1,many,TRBV6-5,16,TRBJ2-5,CASSYRTGTGRETQYF,TGTGCCAGCAGTTACCGCACCGGGACAGGGAGGGAGACCCAGTACTTC
.,many,TRBV24-1,13,TRBJ1-1,CATTEGLNTEAFF,TGTGCCACCACGGAGGGGCTGAACACTGAAGCTTTCTTT
.,many,TRBV11-2,14,TRBJ1-1,CASSLVARNTEAFF,TGTGCCAGCAGCTTAGTTGCCAGGAACACTGAAGCTTTCTTT
.,many,TRBV12-5,12,TRBJ1-1,CASGSTVREAFF,TGTGCTAGTGGGTCGACAGTCCGTGAAGCTTTCTTT
.,many,TRBV27,14,TRBJ2-5,CASSLSGVQETQYF,TGTGCCAGCAGTTTATCAGGAGTCCAAGAGACCCAGTACTTC
.,.,TRBV2,15,TRBJ2-5,CASSVTRASQETQDF,TGTGCCAGCAGTGTGACCAGGGCGTCCCAAGAGACCCAGGACTTC
TRBD1,few,TRBV6-5,15,TRBJ2-2,CASSYGTANTGELFF,TGTGCCAGCAGTTACGGGACAGCGAACACCGGGGAGCTGTTTTTT
.,many,TRBV11-2,16,TRBJ1-2,CASSSPIDSINYGYTF,TGTGCCAGCAGCTCCCCGATCGACAGCATTAACTATGGCTACACCTTC
.,many,TRBV15,13,TRBJ1-5,CATSRDYGEPQHF,TGTGCCACCAGCAGAGATTACGGGGAGCCCCAGCATTTT
TRBD1,many,TRBV6-5,16,TRBJ1-1,CASSYLSTGGTAEAFF,TGTGCCAGCAGTTACCTCTCGACAGGGGGAACGGCTGAAGCTTTCTTT
.,many,TRBV20-1,15,TRBJ1-1,CSAIKPREGNTEAFF,TGCAGTGCCATCAAGCCTAGGGAGGGAAACACTGAAGCTTTCTTT
TRBD1,many,TRBV7-2,14,TRBJ2-5,CASSSYRGTETQYF,TGTGCCAGCAGTTCATACAGGGGTACAGAGACCCAGTACTTC
.,many,TRBV13,16,TRBJ2-2,CASSLEIGSKTGELFF,TGTGCCAGCAGCTTAGAGATTGGTTCCAAGACCGGGGAGCTGTTTTTT
.,few,TRBV3-1,19,TRBJ1-3,CASSQGRGQVLNALNTIYF,TGTGCCAGCAGCCAAGGCCGGGGGCAGGTCTTGAATGCTTTAAACACCATATATTTT
TRBD2,few,TRBV20-1,15,TRBJ2-5,CSAYRLAGGPETQYF,TGCAGTGCCTATCGACTAGCGGGGGGGCCAGAGACCCAGTACTTC
TRBD1,many,TRBV7-2,17,TRBJ1-2,CASSSDGTGWGNYGYTF,TGTGCCAGCAGCTCGGACGGGACAGGGTGGGGCAACTATGGCTACACCTTC
.,many,TRBV24-1,15,TRBJ1-1,CATSESRSGNTEAFF,TGTGCCACCAGTGAGTCCAGGAGTGGGAACACTGAAGCTTTCTTT
.,many,TRBV28,13,TRBJ1-5,CASVTNQGQPQHF,TGTGCCAGCGTCACTAACCAGGGGCAGCCCCAGCATTTT
.,many,TRBV20-1,13,TRBJ1-2,CSASDTDNYGYTF,TGCAGTGCCTCAGACACCGATAACTATGGCTACACCTTC
TRBD1,.,TRBV6-2/TRBV6-3,18,TRBJ1-1,CASSRNSGTGGRGTEAFF,TGTGCCAGCAGCCGCAATTCCGGGACAGGGGGCAGGGGGACTGAAGCTTTCTTT
.,.,TRBV20-1,13,TRBJ1-1,CSARRRLNTEAFF,TGCAGTGCTAGACGGAGATTGAACACTGAAGCTTTCTTT
TRBD2,many,TRBV7-2,18,TRBJ2-7,CASSLAPGGGVSSYEQYF,TGTGCCAGCAGCTTAGCCCCGGGAGGAGGGGTGAGCTCCTACGAGCAGTACTTC
TRBD1,few,TRBV5-1,18,TRBJ2-6,CASSPRPGTGPGANVLTF,TGCGCCAGCAGCCCTCGCCCAGGGACAGGGCCCGGGGCCAACGTCCTGACTTTC
TRBD1,many,TRBV19,13,TRBJ1-1,CASSLGEGQKAFF,TGTGCCAGTAGTTTGGGAGAGGGACAGAAAGCTTTCTTT
TRBD1,.,TRBV12-3/TRBV12-4,16,TRBJ1-1,CASSLAGGVGGTEAFF,TGTGCCAGCAGTTTGGCAGGGGGAGTTGGTGGCACTGAAGCTTTCTTT
.,many,TRBV12-3/TRBV12-4,16,TRBJ1-1,CASSLYVRPEGTEAFF,TGTGCCAGCAGTTTATACGTCCGCCCAGAGGGCACTGAAGCTTTCTTT
.,many,TRBV12-3/TRBV12-4,15,TRBJ1-6,CASSRGGGDNSPLHF,TGTGCCAGCAGCCGCGGGGGAGGGGACAATTCACCCCTCCACTTT
TRBD2,.,TRBV4-2,18,TRBJ2-7,CASSHPGLAGESSYEQYF,TGTGCCAGCAGCCACCCGGGACTAGCGGGGGAGAGCTCCTACGAGCAGTACTTC
TRBD1,many,TRBV2,14,TRBJ1-2,CASRPGQGIRGYTF,TGTGCCAGCCGTCCGGGACAGGGTATTCGTGGCTACACCTTC
TRBD1,many,TRBV24-1,15,TRBJ1-1,CATSDGDRGNTEAFF,TGTGCCACCAGTGACGGGGACAGGGGCAACACTGAAGCTTTCTTT
TRBD1,many,TRBV24-1,13,TRBJ1-5,CATSDSTGTGVHF,TGTGCCACCAGTGATTCCACCGGGACAGGGGTTCATTTT